Included here is one T cell receptor (beta chain) sequence, with context. The data belong to a study of blood T cell repertoires in COVID-19. Study as a whole: T cells, B-cell-depleted T cells, or PBMCs supplied cDNA or gDNA.

TCRdb's copy holds only in-frame clones and misses some; the assay was immunoSEQ multiplex PCR. The table shows around 200,000 clones, with roughly 90% occurring only once. Germline V lookup: CDR1 SEHNR, CDR2 FQNEAQ (reference sequence). The V gene lost 7 bases and the J gene lost 11 bases, with 14 bases spanning the gap. The CDR3 has 11 amino acids. Participants came from about 23 US areas, aged about 18 to 95 years. Membership in each cohort depended on participant-reported clinical history. The receptor's source is a woman aged 40 to 50 with acute COVID-19. The chain links TRBV7-9 to TRBJ1-1; possibly TRBD1 for D (5 bases). The sample taken for sequencing was PBMCs or T cells enriched from blood (not recorded which). The CDR3 loop is CASTPGGSAFF. The CDR3 region has the DNA TGTGCCAGCACCCCGGGGGGGTCGGCTTTCTTT.